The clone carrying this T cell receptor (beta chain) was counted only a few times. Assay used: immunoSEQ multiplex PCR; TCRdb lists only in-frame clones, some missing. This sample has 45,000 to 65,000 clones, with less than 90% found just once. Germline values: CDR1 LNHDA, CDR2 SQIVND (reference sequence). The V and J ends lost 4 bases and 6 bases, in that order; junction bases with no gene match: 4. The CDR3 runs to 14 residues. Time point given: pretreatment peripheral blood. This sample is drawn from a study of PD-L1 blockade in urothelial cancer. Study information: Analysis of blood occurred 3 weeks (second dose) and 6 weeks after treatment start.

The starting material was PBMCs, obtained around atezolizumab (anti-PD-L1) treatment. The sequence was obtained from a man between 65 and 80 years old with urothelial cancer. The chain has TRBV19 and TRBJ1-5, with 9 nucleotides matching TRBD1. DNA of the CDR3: TGTGCCAGTAGTAGACAGGGGGTGGGTCAGCCCCAGCATTTT. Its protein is CASSRQGVGQPQHF.